Following are 19 T cell receptor beta chains from one sample sequenced in a study of cytomegalovirus exposure and HLA in healthy donors. PCR amplification relied on 60 Vbeta primers (plus 13 Jbeta primers). Sequencing was performed with immunoSEQ multiplex PCR; in TCRdb, only in-frame clones are kept and a portion is missing. The sample yields 150,000 to 180,000 clones, around 68% seen once. The sequenced sample was PBMCs. These receptors were obtained from a man younger than 40 in good health and CMV-seronegative.

The chain uses TRBV29-1 and TRBJ1-4; 9 nucleotides agree with TRBD1. Germline CDR1 is SQVTM and CDR2 is ANQGSEA. J lost 2 bases, V lost 6 bases, and 4 bases had no gene match. The CDR3 has 14 residues. CDR3 bases: TGCAGCGTAGGGGACAGGGAGACTAATGAAAAACTGTTTTTT. This gives the protein CSVGDRETNEKLFF.

V and J are TRBV28 and TRBJ1-5; TRBD1 aligns across 7 bases. Germline lookup yields CDR1 MDHEN and CDR2 SYDVKM. With 2 bases clipped from V and 2 bases from J, the junction kept 6 bases outside the gene matches. The CDR3 runs to 16 residues. Here the CDR3 DNA reads TGTGCCAGCAGTTTACCGGGACAGCCGGGCAATCAGCCCCAGCATTTT. It encodes CASSLPGQPGNQPQHF.

The chain recombines TRBV7-2 with TRBJ2-2; possibly TRBD2 for D (5 bases). Trimming took off 3 bases at V and 4 bases at J, with 6 bases between the two ends. Germline V lookup: CDR1 SGHTA, CDR2 FQGNSA. This CDR3 comprises 13 residues. CDR3 nucleotides: TGTGCCAGCAGCTTCCGGGGCACCGGGGAGCTGTTTTTT. As protein: CASSFRGTGELFF.

This clone has only a few counts. The chain is built from TRBV29-1 and TRBJ2-7, with D maybe TRBD1 (5 bases). V was pared by 6 bases and J by 0 bases, with 18 bases between. CDR1 is SQVTM and CDR2 is ANQGSEA in the germline V gene. There are 15 residues in the CDR3. The CDR3 DNA sequence: TGCAGCGTAATCGACAGTAAGACGAGCTCCTACGAGCAGTACTTC. It translates to CSVIDSKTSSYEQYF.

In this sample, this clone is medium-sized (0.01 to 0.1%). The V call is TRBV7-9, the J call TRBJ1-1; 12 bases are a match to TRBD1. The germline gives CDR1 SEHNR, CDR2 FQNEAQ (reference sequence). V lost 5 bases to trimming and J lost 4 bases; unmatched junction nucleotides: 8. The CDR3 runs to 16 residues. CDR3 nucleotides: TGTGCCAGCAGCAGCGGGACAGGGGGCATTATCACTGAAGCTTTCTTT. Its translation: CASSSGTGGIITEAFF. The complete variable domain, with remaining parts taken from reference TRBV7-9 and TRBJ1-1, reads DTGVSQNPRHKITKRGQNVTFRCDPISEHNRLYWYRQTLGQGPEFLTYFQNEAQLEKSRLLSDRFSAERPKGSFSTLEIQRTEQGDSAMYLCASSSGTGGIITEAFFGQGTRLTVV.

The rearrangement links TRBV4-3 to TRBJ2-3; D might be TRBD2 (5 bases). The CDR3 totals 15 residues. The V end was cut by 0 bases, the J end by 4 bases, with 11 bases between. Per the germline V gene, CDR1 is LGHNA and CDR2 is YSLEER. CDR3 nucleotide sequence: TGCGCCAGCAGCCAAGATAGCGTGGGCGCAGATACGCAGTATTTT. Amino acids: CASSQDSVGADTQYF.

The table lists this clone with a count of one. The gene calls are TRBV15 and TRBJ1-1; D remains ambiguous. V dropped 0 bases and J dropped 1 base, with 9 bases sitting between them. Germline assignment: CDR1 LNHNV and CDR2 YYDKDF (reference sequence). The CDR3 runs 15 residues. The CDR3 loop reads CATSRDQRANTEAFF. For the CDR3, the DNA is TGTGCCACCAGCAGAGATCAGCGAGCGAACACTGAAGCTTTCTTT.

The chain joins TRBV5-5 to TRBJ1-1, with D perhaps matching TRBD1 (5 bases). CDR3 size: 14 residues. Trimming took 2 bases from V and 8 from J, leaving 16 bases between them. Germline values: CDR1 SGHKS, CDR2 YYEKEE (reference sequence). CDR3 sequence reads: CASSLNQGMGEAFF. The CDR3 DNA sequence: TGTGCCAGCAGCTTAAACCAGGGCATGGGGGAAGCTTTCTTT.

The rearrangement links TRBV10-2 to TRBJ1-2; no clear D. This CDR3 comprises 14 residues. Trimming removed 3 bases from V and 0 bases from J, with 8 bases in between. Germline CDR1 reads WSHSY; CDR2 reads SAAADI. The CDR3 is CASSETRTNYGYTF. The CDR3 coding sequence is TGCGCCAGCAGTGAAACCAGGACTAACTATGGCTACACCTTC.

This clone was counted a single time. This chain connects TRBV6-5 to TRBJ2-2; possible D gene TRBD2, 6 bases. V lost 6 bases, J lost 2 bases, and 10 bases lay in between. The CDR3 is made up of 14 amino acids. Germline CDR1 and CDR2: MNHEY and SVGAGI. CDR3 amino acids: CASRAGSNTGELFF. CDR3 nucleotide sequence: TGTGCCAGCAGAGCCGGGAGTAACACCGGGGAGCTGTTTTTT.

V is TRBV4-3 and J is TRBJ1-1, with D maybe TRBD1 (5 bases). V was trimmed by 6 bases and J by 1 base, leaving 9 bases between them. The V gene's germline CDR1 is LGHNA and CDR2 YSLEER. The CDR3 length is 13 residues. CDR3 in amino acids: CASSPTANTEAFF. The CDR3 region has the DNA TGCGCCAGCAGTCCGACAGCGAACACTGAAGCTTTCTTT.

This chain connects TRBV19 to TRBJ2-5, with 11 bases fitting TRBD2. CDR1 is LNHDA, CDR2 SQIVND, per germline (reference sequence). V shed 1 base and J 5 bases; nucleotides not matched to a gene: 6. This CDR3 contains 16 residues. CDR3 DNA: TGTGCCAGTAGTATAGGTAGCGGGGGGGCCTATGAGACCCAGTACTTC. The encoded protein is CASSIGSGGAYETQYF.

The chain carries TRBV4-1 and TRBJ2-1; D might be TRBD1 (6 bases). Per germline, CDR1 MGHRA and CDR2 YSYEKL. The CDR3 totals 15 residues. Trimming removed 2 bases at V and 2 bases at J, with 10 bases between. The CDR3 region is CASSQHQGTYNEQFF. The DNA of the CDR3 is TGCGCCAGCAGCCAACATCAGGGGACCTACAATGAGCAGTTCTTC.

V gene TRBV5-4 combines with J gene TRBJ2-7, with TRBD2 identical over 8 bases. There are 15 residues in the CDR3. Germline trimming cut 4 bases from V and 0 bases from J; bases unmatched to any gene: 6. CDR1 SGHNT and CDR2 YYREEE come from the germline V gene (reference sequence). CDR3 in DNA: TGTGCCAGCAGCCCGAACAGCGGGGGCTCCTACGAGCAGTACTTC. Translated: CASSPNSGGSYEQYF.

The V and J genes are TRBV7-9 and TRBJ2-3; the D is unclear. This CDR3 has 12 residues. Germline-derived CDR1 and CDR2 are SEHNR and FQNEAQ (reference sequence). The V end lost 0 bases, the J end lost 6 bases, and 4 bases lay between the germline ends. The CDR3 is CASSLASDTQYF. In DNA form, the CDR3 reads TGTGCCAGCAGCTTAGCCTCGGATACGCAGTATTTT.

The J gene is TRBJ1-6, the V gene TRBV7-2; 9 positions agree with TRBD1. Germline trimming cut 5 bases from V and 10 bases from J; bases unmatched to any gene: 9. The germline V gene has CDR1 SGHTA and CDR2 FQGNSA. The CDR3 contains 15 residues. The CDR3 is CASSPRTGVGSPLHF. DNA of the CDR3: TGTGCCAGCAGCCCCCGGACAGGGGTGGGATCACCCCTCCACTTT.

This rearrangement joins TRBV28 to TRBJ2-7; 9 bases line up with TRBD1. CDR1 is MDHEN and CDR2 is SYDVKM in the germline V gene. The CDR3 spans 15 residues. After removal of 6 bases from V and 9 bases from J, the junction contained 15 bases not matched to a gene. As DNA, the CDR3 is TGTGCCAGCAGCTGGGGGGACAGGGCCCCCCGCGGGCAGTACTTC. Translation: CASSWGDRAPRGQYF.

This clone was recorded a few times. The chain links TRBV11-2 to TRBJ2-2, with 8 nucleotides matching TRBD2. The CDR3 has 14 amino acids. Trimming removed 8 bases from V and 5 bases from J; junction bases left unmatched: 7. CDR1 is SGHAT and CDR2 is FQNNGV in the germline V gene. The CDR3 region is CASFLSGGTGELFF. The CDR3 DNA reads as TGTGCCAGCTTCCTGAGCGGGGGAACCGGGGAGCTGTTTTTT.

Only one count was recorded for this clone. The chain links TRBV7-8 to TRBJ1-4; possibly TRBD1 for D (5 bases). V was trimmed by 5 bases and J by 7 bases, leaving 14 bases between them. CDR1 and CDR2 from the germline V gene are SGHVS and FQNEAQ. The CDR3 totals 14 residues. Written as DNA, the CDR3 is TGTGCCAGCAGCCCCATCGGGGGTGGTGAAAAACTGTTTTTT. Translated, it gives CASSPIGGGEKLFF. Full variable domain (outside the CDR3, taken from reference TRBV7-8 and TRBJ1-4): GAGVSQSPRYKVAKRGQDVALRCDPISGHVSLFWYQQALGQGPEFLTYFQNEAQLDKSGLPSDRFFAERPEGSVSTLKIQRTQQEDSAVYLCASSPIGGGEKLFFGSGTQLSVL.